This passage covers 11 T cell receptor beta chains from one sample sequenced in a study of T-cell memory formation after mild COVID-19. TCRdb passed the 5' RACE reads through MiXCR, listing each CDR3 protein once. The sample has approximately 430,000 distinct CDR3 sequences, more than 20% seen once. What was sequenced was PBMCs or a T cell subset sorted from them (not recorded which). The source of these receptors is an adult woman who had mild COVID-19 (a few samples of this study predate the infection). Cell type and time point are not known.

In its sample, this clonotype was seen a few times. The chain recombines TRBV20-1 with TRBJ2-5, with 8 bases that match TRBD2. The CDR3 runs to 16 residues. V was pared by 3 bases and J by 5 bases, with 14 bases of the junction left unmatched. Germline CDR1 and CDR2: DFQATT and SNEGSKA (reference sequence). For the CDR3, the DNA is TGCAGTGCTAGGCCCCAGGAAGCGGGGGTCCTTGAGACCCAGTACTTC. Its translation: CSARPQEAGVLETQYF.

The CDR3 bases are TGTGCCAGCAGCGACAGGGGTCGGTATGGCTACACCTTC. Amino acid sequence: CASSDRGRYGYTF. The chain carries TRBV6-2 or TRBV6-3 and TRBJ1-2, with TRBD1 matching 8 bases. This CDR3 contains 13 residues. Per germline, CDR1 MNHEY and CDR2 SVGEGT. J was trimmed by 5 bases and V by 6 bases; bases with no gene match: 5.

This clonotype was found many times. The chain links TRBV27 to TRBJ2-3; 8 positions match TRBD1. The CDR3 has 14 amino acids. V gave up 3 bases and J gave up 6 bases; unmatched junction bases: 5. In germline, CDR1 is MNHEY, CDR2 SMNVEV (reference sequence). The CDR3 DNA is TGTGCCAGCAGTTTCGGACAGGGCTACGATACGCAGTATTTT. Protein sequence: CASSFGQGYDTQYF.

The chain recombines TRBV3-1 with TRBJ1-2; no definite D call. Germline CDR1 reads LGHDT; CDR2 reads YNNKEL (reference sequence). V lost 4 bases and J lost 6, with 12 bases in between. This CDR3 has 13 amino acids. This CDR3 is CASSRTDRNGYTF. The CDR3 bases are TGTGCCAGCAGCCGAACAGATCGTAATGGCTACACCTTC.

V gene TRBV29-1 combines with J gene TRBJ2-3; 8 nucleotides align to TRBD1. This CDR3 has 13 amino acids. The V segment lost 2 bases and the J segment 8 bases; nucleotides outside the gene matches: 6. From germline, CDR1 is SQVTM and CDR2 ANQGSEA. CDR3 sequence: CSVEPRGQSTQYF. The CDR3 coding sequence is TGCAGCGTTGAACCCAGGGGGCAAAGTACGCAGTATTTT.

The V call is TRBV7-2, the J call TRBJ1-4, with a weak D call TRBD1 (6 bases). This CDR3 is 15 amino acids long. The germline CDR1 and CDR2 sequences are SGHTA and FQGNSA. Trimming removed 5 bases from V and 12 bases from J, with 22 bases in between. CDR3 in amino acids: CASSLQGSGEKELFF. CDR3 nucleotides: TGTGCCAGCAGCCTACAGGGTTCGGGCGAGAAGGAACTGTTTTTT. Using reference TRBV7-2 and TRBJ1-4 for the parts outside the CDR3, the full variable domain is GAGVSQSPSNKVTEKGKDVELRCDPISGHTALYWYRQSLGQGLEFLIYFQGNSAPDKSGLPSDRFSAERTGGSVSTLTIQRTQQEDSAVYLCASSLQGSGEKELFFGSGTQLSVL.

This chain uses TRBV7-9 with TRBJ2-3, with D unresolved. Germline V lookup: CDR1 SEHNR, CDR2 FQNEAQ (reference sequence). Trimming took off 5 bases at V and 6 bases at J, with 9 bases between the two ends. The CDR3 has 12 residues. The CDR3 sequence is CASSANSDTQYF. The CDR3 DNA reads as TGTGCCAGCAGCGCAAATTCGGATACGCAGTATTTT.

The chain links TRBV5-1 to TRBJ1-1; 9 bases align to TRBD1. Looked up from germline, CDR1 is SGHRS and CDR2 is YFSETQ. V lost 3 bases and J lost 5; bases outside the gene matches: 5. The CDR3 runs to 14 residues. The CDR3, as DNA: TGCGCCAGCAGCTCGAATGACAGGGGGACTGAAGCTTTCTTT. It is translated as CASSSNDRGTEAFF.

This clonotype was observed a handful of times. The V call is TRBV5-1, the J call TRBJ2-7, with 7 bases identical to TRBD1. CDR1 is SGHRS, CDR2 YFSETQ, per germline. The CDR3 has 13 residues. Losses at the gene ends were 4 bases for V and 2 bases for J; bases not matched to a gene: 3. CDR3: CASSKDRTYEQYF. CDR3 in DNA: TGCGCCAGCAGCAAGGACAGGACCTACGAGCAGTACTTC.

This clonotype came up a few times. The V and J genes are TRBV29-1 and TRBJ2-3; D not resolved. Trimming took 7 bases from V and 0 from J, leaving 8 bases between them. The CDR3 contains 12 residues. CDR1 SQVTM and CDR2 ANQGSEA come from the germline V gene. The CDR3 DNA follows: TGCAGCGGCCTTCTCAGCACAGATACGCAGTATTTT. This codes for CSGLLSTDTQYF.

The chain uses TRBV30 and TRBJ1-1, with D maybe TRBD1 (5 bases). The CDR3 covers 18 residues. The V gene's germline CDR1 is GTSNPN and CDR2 SVGIG (reference sequence). Trimming took off 0 bases at V and 3 bases at J, with 23 bases between the two ends. The CDR3 nucleotides are TGTGCCTGGAGTGTTATAGGGGCCTCAATGACAGATGACACTGAAGCTTTCTTT. This sequence encodes CAWSVIGASMTDDTEAFF.